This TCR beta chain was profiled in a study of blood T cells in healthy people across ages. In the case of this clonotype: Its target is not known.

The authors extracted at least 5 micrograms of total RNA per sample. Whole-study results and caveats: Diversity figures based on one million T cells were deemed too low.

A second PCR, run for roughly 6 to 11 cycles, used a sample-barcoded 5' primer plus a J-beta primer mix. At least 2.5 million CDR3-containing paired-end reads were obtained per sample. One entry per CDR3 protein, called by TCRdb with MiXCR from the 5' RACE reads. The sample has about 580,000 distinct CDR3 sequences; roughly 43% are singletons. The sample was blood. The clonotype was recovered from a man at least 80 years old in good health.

CDR3 in DNA: TGCGCCAGCAGCCAAGATCCTAGCGGGGGGGCCAGGGAGCAGTTCTTC. Protein product: CASSQDPSGGAREQFF. The chain carries TRBV4-3 and TRBJ2-1; 12 bases line up with TRBD2. The germline V gene has CDR1 LGHNA and CDR2 YSLEER. There are 16 residues in the CDR3. V lost 0 bases, J lost 10 bases, and 7 bases stayed unmatched.